This T cell receptor (beta chain) was sequenced in a study of T cells in Graves' hyperthyroidism and ophthalmopathy. Study information: Peripheral blood sampling occurred at initial diagnosis, before any treatment.

The source material, RNA transcripts, was used to amplify TCR beta CDR3 regions. First-round RT-PCR targeting the TCR CDR3 was performed with the HTBI primer set. One entry per CDR3 protein results from TCRdb running MiXCR on the multiplex PCR reads. Counted here are over 700,000 distinct CDR3 sequences, 30% to 40% occurring once; the ten biggest clones make up around a third. To note about this clonotype: Its target is unknown.

General observations from the study: A model of 13 V-J pairs discriminated ophthalmopathy from stable hyperthyroidism.

The junction had 14 bases not matched to a gene; V was cut back by 8 bases and J by 8 bases. Germline values: CDR1 LNHDA, CDR2 SQIVND (reference sequence). This CDR3 is built from 14 residues. The sequenced material came from blood. This TCR was sampled from a woman aged 40 to 55 with Graves' hyperthyroidism. This chain links TRBV19 with TRBJ1-2; 7 bases are shared with TRBD1. The CDR3 here is CASAAGTELMGYTF. CDR3 nucleotides: TGTGCCAGTGCAGCCGGGACAGAGTTGATGGGCTACACCTTC.